This passage covers 26 T cell receptor beta chains from one sample sequenced in a study of PD-1 blockade in classical Hodgkin lymphoma. The table came from immunoSEQ multiplex PCR; TCRdb's copy has only in-frame clones and leaves some out. The sample lists tens of thousands of clones, under 95% occurring once. Indicated time point: newly diagnosed, previously untreated cHL patient sample. The sequenced sample was peripheral blood mononuclear cells (PBMCs). The receptors were gathered from a human donor with classical Hodgkin lymphoma.

V and J are TRBV6-5 and TRBJ2-3; D possibly corresponds to TRBD1 (5 bases). Germline V CDR1 and CDR2: MNHEY, SVGAGI. V gave up 7 bases and J gave up 3 bases, with 11 bases separating them. This CDR3 spans 13 amino acids. The CDR3 loop is CASNFRETDTQYF. The CDR3 DNA reads as TGTGCCAGCAATTTCAGGGAAACAGATACGCAGTATTTT.

The chain is built from TRBV4-2 and TRBJ2-7; D may be TRBD1 or TRBD2 (5 bases each). Germline values: CDR1 LGHNA, CDR2 YNFKEQ. The CDR3 covers 15 residues. V was pared by 0 bases and J by 3 bases, with 12 bases between. The CDR3: CASSQEGVPSYEQYF. CDR3 nucleotide sequence: TGTGCCAGCAGCCAAGAGGGGGTTCCCAGCTACGAGCAGTACTTC.

The chain is built from TRBV5-6 and TRBJ2-7, with D unresolved. Germline CDR1 and CDR2: SGHDT and YYEEEE. Deletions cut 0 bases from V and 2 bases from J, with 15 bases between. The CDR3 has 16 amino acids. The CDR3 region is CASSLAVEHYAYEQYF. The DNA of the CDR3 is TGTGCCAGCAGCTTGGCCGTGGAACACTACGCCTACGAGCAGTACTTC.

The chain uses TRBV5-1 and TRBJ2-5; D is uncertain. This CDR3 is 17 amino acids long. CDR1 SGHRS and CDR2 YFSETQ come from the germline V gene. Trimming took off 2 bases at V and 2 bases at J, with 19 bases between the two ends. CDR3 DNA sequence: TGCGCCAGCAGCTTTACCGGGCCGCGGCAGCCTCAAGAGACCCAGTACTTC. Translating gives CASSFTGPRQPQETQYF.

For the CDR3, the DNA is TGTGCCACCAGCAGAGATTTGGGGGAAATGAACACTGAAGCTTTCTTT. Translated: CATSRDLGEMNTEAFF. This sequence joins TRBV15 and TRBJ1-1; D perhaps matches TRBD1 (5 bases). Trimming left V 0 bases short and J 0 bases short, with 11 bases between. This CDR3 has 16 amino acids. Germline CDR1 reads LNHNV; CDR2 reads YYDKDF (reference sequence). Supplemented by reference TRBV15 and TRBJ1-1, the full variable domain reads DAMVIQNPRYQVTQFGKPVTLSCSQTLNHNVMYWYQQKSSQAPKLLFHYYDKDFNNEADTPDNFQSRRPNTSFCFLDIRSPGLGDTAMYLCATSRDLGEMNTEAFFGQGTRLTVV.

The chain employs TRBV6-4 and TRBJ2-6; D is unresolved. The CDR3 runs 16 residues. V was shortened by 3 bases and J by 0 bases, with 9 bases between the two germline ends. Germline lookup yields CDR1 MRHNA and CDR2 SNTAGT. The CDR3 sequence: CASSEAAYSGANVLTF. CDR3 bases: TGTGCCAGCAGTGAAGCAGCATACTCTGGGGCCAACGTCCTGACTTTC.

The V call is TRBV7-9, the J call TRBJ2-1; the match to TRBD2 covers 10 bases. The germline V gene encodes CDR1 SEHNR and CDR2 FQNEAQ (reference sequence). This CDR3 spans 18 amino acids. The V and J ends lost 3 bases and 8 bases, in that order; junction bases with no gene match: 16. The CDR3 sequence is CASSFSFRASGSSDEQFF. The CDR3 DNA is TGTGCCAGCAGCTTCTCTTTTAGGGCTAGCGGGAGTTCGGATGAGCAGTTCTTC.

The chain has TRBV5-8 and TRBJ1-4, with D possibly TRBD1 on 6 matching bases. Per germline, CDR1 SGHTS and CDR2 YDEGEE. V was cut by 4 bases and J by 12 bases, with 13 bases left in between. The length of the CDR3 is 12 residues. This CDR3 is CASSRIQGELFF. The CDR3 nucleotides are TGTGCCAGCAGCCGGATACAGGGAGAACTGTTTTTT.

The chain carries TRBV6-9 and TRBJ1-1; a weak D match, TRBD1 (6 bases). V gave up 4 bases and J gave up 5 bases, with 11 bases separating them. This CDR3 comprises 13 residues. Germline CDR1 and CDR2: MNHGY and SVAAGI. CDR3 nucleotide sequence: TGTGCCAGCAGTTTTCACAGGGTTACTGAAGCTTTCTTT. As protein: CASSFHRVTEAFF.

The chain carries TRBV5-1 and TRBJ1-2; D remains ambiguous. The length of the CDR3 is 15 residues. Trimming left V 0 bases short and J 0 bases short, with 9 bases between. Germline V gives CDR1 SGHRS, CDR2 YFSETQ. For the CDR3, the DNA is TGCGCCAGCAGCTTGGGGGAGCAGACTAACTATGGCTACACCTTC. Translated: CASSLGEQTNYGYTF.

This clone appeared a single time. The chain combines TRBV30 with TRBJ1-5, with 7 bases aligning to TRBD1. The CDR3 covers 13 residues. Germline V gene lookup returns CDR1 GTSNPN and CDR2 SVGIG (reference sequence). V dropped 3 bases and J dropped 3; count of bases not matched to a gene: 2. Here the CDR3 DNA reads TGTGCCTGGAGCGACAGGGACAATCAGCCCCAGCATTTT. Protein sequence: CAWSDRDNQPQHF.

The chain couples TRBV7-7 to TRBJ2-2, with 8 bases that match TRBD2. This CDR3 has 18 residues. Per germline, CDR1 SSHAT and CDR2 FNYEAQ (reference sequence). Germline trimming cut 1 base from V and 3 bases from J; bases unmatched to any gene: 10. This CDR3 reads CASSLGRDQREYTGELFF. DNA for the CDR3: TGTGCCAGCAGCTTAGGAAGGGACCAGCGGGAGTACACCGGGGAGCTGTTTTTT.

V gene TRBV6-5 combines with J gene TRBJ2-7, with D possibly being TRBD1 (5 bases). The CDR3 is made up of 14 amino acids. Germline V gene lookup returns CDR1 MNHEY and CDR2 SVGAGI. V lost 0 bases to trimming and J lost 3 bases, with 9 bases between them. CDR3 sequence (DNA): TGTGCCAGCAGTTACTCTGACCAGGGCTACGAGCAGTACTTC. Its translation is CASSYSDQGYEQYF.

The V call is TRBV30, the J call TRBJ2-6; the match to TRBD1 covers 8 bases. The junction had 9 bases not matched to a gene; V was cut back by 3 bases and J by 2 bases. Looked up from germline, CDR1 is GTSNPN and CDR2 is SVGIG (reference sequence). The CDR3 length is 17 residues. CDR3 loop: CAWSLGQGATGANVLTF. The CDR3 DNA reads as TGTGCCTGGAGCCTCGGCCAGGGGGCTACTGGGGCCAACGTCCTGACTTTC.

V gene TRBV19 combines with J gene TRBJ2-5; the D gene is possibly TRBD2 (6 bases). Per the germline V gene, CDR1 is LNHDA and CDR2 is SQIVND (reference sequence). This CDR3 contains 14 residues. The V gene lost 5 bases and the J gene lost 5 bases, with 15 bases spanning the gap. The CDR3 is CASSVGREIETQYF. DNA of the CDR3: TGTGCCAGTAGTGTGGGTCGGGAGATCGAGACCCAGTACTTC.

This clone has just one count. The chain employs TRBV5-1 and TRBJ2-2; the D is unclear. The germline gives CDR1 SGHRS, CDR2 YFSETQ. V lost 5 bases to trimming and J lost 2 bases, with 13 bases between them. This CDR3 is built from 15 residues. The CDR3 spells CASSVAAANTGELFF. DNA for the CDR3: TGCGCCAGCAGTGTGGCGGCAGCTAACACCGGGGAGCTGTTTTTT.

The chain has TRBV5-5 and TRBJ1-6; TRBD1 matches at 7 bases. Unmatched junction bases numbered 1, after V lost 2 bases and J lost 5 bases. Germline V gene sequence: CDR1 SGHKS, CDR2 YYEKEE (reference sequence). The CDR3 is 14 residues long. The CDR3 reads CASSLQGNNSPLHF. The CDR3 DNA is TGTGCCAGCAGCTTACAGGGGAATAATTCACCCCTCCACTTT. Supplemented by reference TRBV5-5 and TRBJ1-6, the full variable domain reads DAGVTQSPTHLIKTRGQQVTLRCSPISGHKSVSWYQQVLGQGPQFIFQYYEKEERGRGNFPDRFSARQFPNYSSELNVNALLLGDSALYLCASSLQGNNSPLHFGNGTRLTVT.

For this clone: A junction end diverges from the germline sequence, so it may reflect a read error. The chain joins TRBV7-9 to TRBJ1-2, with 7 positions matching TRBD1. Germline loops: CDR1 SEHNR, CDR2 FQNEAQ (reference sequence). The CDR3 extends over 12 amino acids. The CDR3: CASSLAQGTVSF. The CDR3 DNA follows: TGTGCCAGCAGCTTAGCGCAGGGGACAGTATCCTTC.

In its sample, this clone was seen once. The chain carries TRBV7-6 and TRBJ2-3, with D possibly matching TRBD2 (6 bases). Between the trimmed V and J ends, which lost 3 bases and 1 base, there was a span of 8 bases. This CDR3 has 14 amino acids. Germline V gene lookup returns CDR1 SGHVS and CDR2 FNYEAQ. DNA for the CDR3: TGTGCCAGCAGCTTCTCGGGGGGCACAGATACGCAGTATTTT. It codes for CASSFSGGTDTQYF.

The chain employs TRBV11-2 and TRBJ1-1; unclear D gene. This CDR3 has 14 residues. V shed 1 base and J shed 1 base, with 7 bases lying between them. Germline-derived CDR1 and CDR2 are SGHAT and FQNNGV. The CDR3: CASSLVIGNTEAFF. In DNA, the CDR3 is TGTGCCAGCAGCTTAGTCATAGGGAACACTGAAGCTTTCTTT.

The chain is built from TRBV15 and TRBJ2-3; D remains unclear. The CDR3 spans 15 residues. V lost 3 bases to trimming and J lost 3 bases, with 13 bases between them. CDR1 is LNHNV and CDR2 is YYDKDF in the germline V gene (reference sequence). The DNA for the CDR3 is TGTGCCACCAGCAGGAGCGCAGGCGCTACAGATACGCAGTATTTT. This encodes CATSRSAGATDTQYF.

This clone was detected only once. The chain is built from TRBV15 and TRBJ2-2; D is uncertain. Germline loops: CDR1 LNHNV, CDR2 YYDKDF (reference sequence). V was cut by 5 bases and J by 5 bases, with 21 bases left in between. The CDR3 length is 17 residues. CDR3 loop: CATSSRRAQVGTGELFF. In DNA, the CDR3 is TGTGCCACCAGCTCCAGAAGGGCCCAAGTAGGGACCGGGGAGCTGTTTTTT.

V and J are TRBV6-6 and TRBJ2-2, with 7 positions matching TRBD2. This CDR3 comprises 16 residues. The V and J ends lost 6 bases and 2 bases, in that order; junction bases with no gene match: 9. The germline CDR1 and CDR2 sequences are MNHNY and SVGAGI (reference sequence). DNA of the CDR3: TGTGCCAGCAGACCCTCGGCTAGCGGAAACACCGGGGAGCTGTTTTTT. Protein product: CASRPSASGNTGELFF.

This sequence joins TRBV29-1 and TRBJ2-7; possibly TRBD2 for D (5 bases). V shed 6 bases and J shed 3 bases, with 21 bases lying between them. The CDR3 totals 15 residues. Looked up from germline, CDR1 is SQVTM and CDR2 is ANQGSEA. CDR3 in amino acids: CSVSGPSGFDYEQYF. DNA for the CDR3: TGCAGCGTCTCTGGGCCGAGCGGATTTGACTACGAGCAGTACTTC.

The CDR3 nucleotides are TGTGCCAGCAGGGTAGCTTTGGGTCGGGAGGGCCTGAATGAGCAGTTCTTC. Translated: CASRVALGREGLNEQFF. The chain employs TRBV2 and TRBJ2-1; 8 bases are shared with TRBD2. The CDR3 loop spans 17 amino acids. The ends lost 6 bases at V and 7 bases at J; junction bases unmatched: 17. Germline assignment: CDR1 SNHLY and CDR2 FYNNEI. Combining the CDR3 with reference TRBV2 and TRBJ2-1 gives the whole variable domain EPEVTQTPSHQVTQMGQEVILRCVPISNHLYFYWYRQILGQKVEFLVSFYNNEISEKSEIFDDQFSVERPDGSNFTLKIRSTKLEDSAMYFCASRVALGREGLNEQFFGPGTRLTVL.

This rearrangement joins TRBV9 to TRBJ2-7; 12 nucleotides align to TRBD1. This CDR3 contains 14 residues. Germline CDR1 and CDR2: SGDLS and YYNGEE. With 4 bases clipped from V and 4 bases from J, the junction kept 3 bases outside the gene matches. CDR3 loop: CASSPGQGAYEQYF. The CDR3 DNA follows: TGTGCCAGCAGCCCGGGACAGGGGGCGTACGAGCAGTACTTC.